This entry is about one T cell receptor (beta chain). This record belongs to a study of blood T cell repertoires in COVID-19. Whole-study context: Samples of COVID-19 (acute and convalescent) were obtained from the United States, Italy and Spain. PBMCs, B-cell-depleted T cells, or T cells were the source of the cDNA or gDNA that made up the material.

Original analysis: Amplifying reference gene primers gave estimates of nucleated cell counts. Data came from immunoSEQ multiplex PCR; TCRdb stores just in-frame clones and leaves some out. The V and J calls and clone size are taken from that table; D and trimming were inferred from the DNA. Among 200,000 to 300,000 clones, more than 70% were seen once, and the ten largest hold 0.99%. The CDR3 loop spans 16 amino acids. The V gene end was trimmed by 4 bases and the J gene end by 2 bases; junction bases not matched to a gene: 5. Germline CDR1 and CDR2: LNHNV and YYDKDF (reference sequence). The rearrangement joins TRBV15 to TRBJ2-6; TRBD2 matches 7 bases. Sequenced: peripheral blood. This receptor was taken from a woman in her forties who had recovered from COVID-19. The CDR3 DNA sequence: TGTGCCACCAGCACCCGCGGGAGTGCTGGGGCCAACGTCCTGACTTTC. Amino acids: CATSTRGSAGANVLTF.